The clone carrying this T cell receptor (beta chain) has only one observation. V dropped 5 bases and J dropped 1 base, with 11 bases sitting between them. CDR3 size: 14 residues. Germline values: CDR1 SGHTA, CDR2 FQGNSA. Each CDR3 protein gets one entry after TCRdb re-called the RACE reads with MiXCR. The profile shows 150,000 to 200,000 distinct CDR3 sequences, roughly 14% of them singletons. This record comes from a study of human T cells and chemical hapten exposure. Regarding time point: patch test 1, 2 weeks after DPC sensitization. The treatment: therapeutic diphenylcyclopropenone sensitization with weekly scalp DPC.

The TCR comes from a woman in her twenties or thirties with alopecia areata. Some clones in this sample may be carry-over from other donors' samples. The sample was whole blood, taken in connection with sensitization to the hapten diphenylcyclopropenone (DPC). The chain combines TRBV7-2 with TRBJ2-5; D call uncertain. Here the CDR3 DNA reads TGTGCCAGCAGCCCCCAACTATTCCAAGAGACCCAGTACTTC. It codes for CASSPQLFQETQYF. The variable domain in full, with the rest retrieved from reference TRBV7-2 and TRBJ2-5, is GAGVSQSPSNKVTEKGKDVELRCDPISGHTALYWYRQSLGQGLEFLIYFQGNSAPDKSGLPSDRFSAERTGGSVSTLTIQRTQQEDSAVYLCASSPQLFQETQYFGPGTRLLVL.